These T cell receptor beta chains were read from a single sample in a study of blood T cell repertoires in COVID-19. Data came from immunoSEQ multiplex PCR; TCRdb stores just in-frame clones and leaves some out. Of under 100,000 clones detected, about nine tenths appear once; the ten largest clones hold about 5.2%. The sample was peripheral blood. Receptors were obtained from a man aged 45 to 65 with acute or convalescent COVID-19. The CDR3 runs from the conserved cysteine through the conserved F or W. D genes are given only for firm matches. Not every row has a clone size; where given, it reads once, few, many or a size class.

TRBV2,TRBD1,once,TRBJ2-2,16,CASRTRQGANTGELFF,TGTGCCAGCAGGACGAGACAGGGAGCGAACACCGGGGAGCTGTTTTTT
TRBV24-1,TRBD2,NA,TRBJ2-1,15,CATSDPSGGNNEQFF,TGTGCCACCAGTGACCCTAGCGGGGGGAACAATGAGCAGTTCTTC
TRBV5-8,NA,NA,TRBJ2-3,16,CASSLVGRTSTDTQYF,TGTGCCAGCAGCTTGGTGGGCAGAACTAGCACAGATACGCAGTATTTT
TRBV5-1,TRBD2,NA,TRBJ2-2,19,CASSLAGTSGPGGTGELFF,TGCGCCAGCAGCTTGGCGGGGACTAGCGGCCCCGGAGGGACCGGGGAGCTGTTTTTT
TRBV19,NA,NA,TRBJ2-7,13,CASSVTSSYEQYF,TGTGCCAGTAGTGTCACGAGCTCCTACGAGCAGTACTTC
TRBV11-3,TRBD2,NA,TRBJ2-1,16,CASSKQLAGVYNEQFF,TGTGCCAGCAGCAAGCAACTAGCGGGGGTCTACAATGAGCAGTTCTTC
TRBV5-1,NA,NA,TRBJ1-2,13,CASSPDRNYGYTF,TGCGCCAGCAGTCCGGACAGAAACTATGGCTACACCTTC
TRBV2,TRBD1,once,TRBJ1-2,14,CASIRDRGNYGYTF,TGTGCCAGCATCCGGGACAGGGGAAACTATGGCTACACCTTC
TRBV7-2,NA,NA,TRBJ2-3,16,CASSVQSGSGTDTQYF,TGTGCCAGCTCCGTTCAATCGGGGTCTGGCACAGATACGCAGTATTTT
TRBV12-5,NA,NA,TRBJ2-5,14,CASGLNTGIETQYF,TGTGCTAGTGGTTTGAATACAGGTATCGAGACCCAGTACTTC
TRBV19,TRBD1,NA,TRBJ1-2,14,CASSIAQGRNGYTF,TGTGCCAGTAGTATAGCACAGGGGAGGAATGGCTACACCTTC
TRBV24-1,NA,NA,TRBJ2-6,12,CAAWPGANVLTF,TGTGCCGCCTGGCCTGGGGCCAACGTCCTGACTTTC
TRBV5-4,TRBD1,NA,TRBJ2-5,14,CASSFSMDRETQYF,TGTGCCAGCAGCTTCAGTATGGACAGGGAGACCCAGTACTTC
TRBV7-9,TRBD1,NA,TRBJ1-1,17,CASSSLGTAISGTEAFF,TGTGCCAGCAGCTCCCTGGGGACAGCTATATCGGGGACTGAAGCTTTCTTT
TRBV5-4,NA,NA,TRBJ1-1,13,CASSIPEAREAFF,TGTGCCAGCAGCATCCCAGAGGCTCGGGAAGCTTTCTTT
TRBV6-6,NA,NA,TRBJ2-1,16,CASSRNTGISYNEQFF,TGTGCCAGCAGTCGAAATACAGGGATCTCCTACAATGAGCAGTTCTTC
TRBV9,NA,few,TRBJ2-2,16,CASSARSLRDTGELFF,TGTGCCAGCAGCGCACGAAGCCTTCGTGACACCGGGGAGCTGTTTTTT
TRBV2,NA,NA,TRBJ2-7,12,CASSPTGYEQYF,TGTGCCAGCAGCCCCACCGGCTACGAGCAGTACTTC
TRBV9,TRBD1,NA,TRBJ1-1,18,CASSPRSQQGKGNTEAFF,TGTGCCAGCAGCCCTCGATCCCAACAGGGGAAGGGGAACACTGAAGCTTTCTTT
TRBV5-5,NA,few,TRBJ2-7,16,CASSTRDTGFGNEQYF,TGTGCCAGCAGCACCCGGGACACCGGTTTCGGGAACGAGCAGTACTTC
TRBV14,TRBD2,NA,TRBJ2-5,13,CASSRGLAETQYF,TGTGCCAGCAGTCGAGGACTAGCGGAGACCCAGTACTTC
TRBV24-1,TRBD2,NA,TRBJ2-1,16,CATSDRILAGGVEQFF,TGTGCCACCAGTGATCGAATACTAGCGGGAGGGGTCGAGCAGTTCTTC
TRBV2,TRBD2,NA,TRBJ2-7,17,CASKGVLAGAITYEQYF,TGTGCCAGCAAAGGTGTACTAGCGGGAGCGATTACCTACGAGCAGTACTTC
TRBV4-3,TRBD1,NA,TRBJ2-1,16,CASSQDSGTGYNEQFF,TGCGCCAGCAGCCAAGATTCCGGGACAGGGTACAATGAGCAGTTCTTC
TRBV30,TRBD1,NA,TRBJ2-3,14,CACTGTGGRDTQYF,TGTGCCTGTACTGGGACAGGGGGTCGGGATACGCAGTATTTT
TRBV4-1,TRBD1,NA,TRBJ1-2,17,CASSQEKGAGDYYGYTF,TGCGCCAGCAGCCAAGAAAAGGGGGCAGGGGACTACTATGGCTACACCTTC
TRBV7-9,TRBD1,NA,TRBJ2-1,16,CASSSRQGGPYNEQFF,TGTGCCAGCAGTTCTAGACAGGGCGGCCCCTACAATGAGCAGTTCTTC
TRBV7-9,NA,NA,TRBJ2-5,14,CASSLDLRSETQYF,TGTGCCAGCAGCTTAGATCTCAGATCGGAGACCCAGTACTTC
TRBV19,TRBD2,NA,TRBJ2-2,16,CASSISSSGRAGELFF,TGTGCCAGTAGTATATCGTCTAGCGGGAGGGCCGGGGAGCTGTTTTTT
TRBV12-3/TRBV12-4,NA,NA,TRBJ2-3,12,CASSFYTDTQYF,TGTGCCAGCAGTTTTTATACAGATACGCAGTATTTT
TRBV6-5,NA,few,TRBJ1-3,14,CASREGLSGNTIYF,TGTGCCAGCAGGGAGGGTCTGTCTGGAAACACCATATATTTT
TRBV2,NA,NA,TRBJ2-5,13,CASKAGGGETQYF,TGTGCCAGCAAGGCTGGGGGCGGAGAGACCCAGTACTTC
TRBV12-5,NA,NA,TRBJ1-1,16,CASSETRDNMNTEAFF,TGTGCTAGTAGTGAGACCCGGGACAACATGAACACTGAAGCTTTCTTT
TRBV9,TRBD2,NA,TRBJ2-2,14,CASTGLVNTGELFF,TGTGCCAGCACCGGACTAGTGAACACCGGGGAGCTGTTTTTT
TRBV5-1,NA,NA,TRBJ1-3,15,CASSSQGTSGNTIYF,TGCGCCAGCAGCTCACAGGGAACCTCTGGAAACACCATATATTTT
TRBV5-5,NA,NA,TRBJ1-3,12,CASSVTGNTIYF,TGTGCCAGCAGCGTCACTGGAAACACCATATATTTT
TRBV9,NA,NA,TRBJ1-6,17,CASSVVVGGSYNSPLHF,TGTGCCAGCAGCGTAGTTGTGGGGGGTTCCTATAATTCACCCCTCCACTTT
TRBV5-1,TRBD2,NA,TRBJ2-1,17,CASSLPTSGSSYNEQFF,TGCGCCAGCAGCCTCCCGACTAGCGGGAGCTCCTACAATGAGCAGTTCTTC
TRBV6-5,NA,NA,TRBJ2-7,13,CASSRSGIYEQYF,TGTGCCAGCAGCCGTAGCGGAATTTACGAGCAGTACTTC
TRBV27,NA,NA,TRBJ1-1,14,CASSFSGAGTEAFF,TGTGCCAGCAGTTTTAGCGGGGCGGGCACTGAAGCTTTCTTT
TRBV30,NA,NA,TRBJ2-7,14,CAWSAPDGTYEQYF,TGTGCCTGGAGTGCACCTGATGGGACTTACGAGCAGTACTTC
TRBV10-2,TRBD1,NA,TRBJ1-2,15,CASSDLGQGNYGYTF,TGCGCCAGCAGTGACCTGGGACAGGGGAATTATGGCTACACCTTC
TRBV27,TRBD1,NA,TRBJ2-3,15,CASSSPGQATDTQYF,TGTGCCAGCAGTTCCCCGGGACAGGCCACAGATACGCAGTATTTT
TRBV5-6,NA,once,TRBJ2-7,14,CASSSSRQTYEQYF,TGTGCCAGCAGCTCCAGCAGACAGACCTACGAGCAGTACTTC
TRBV18,NA,NA,TRBJ2-7,14,CASSPRRDTHEQYF,TGTGCCAGCTCACCACGCAGGGATACCCACGAGCAGTACTTC
TRBV5-1,TRBD2,NA,TRBJ2-3,16,CASSLTPGLGTDTQYF,TGCGCCAGCAGCTTAACTCCGGGACTAGGCACAGATACGCAGTATTTT
TRBV19,TRBD1,NA,TRBJ2-7,15,CASSRRWDSYYEQYF,TGTGCCAGTAGCCGGAGGTGGGACAGTTATTACGAGCAGTACTTC
TRBV18,NA,NA,TRBJ2-5,14,CASSPPTQSQTQYF,TGTGCCAGCTCACCTCCGACTCAAAGCCAGACCCAGTACTTC
TRBV27,NA,NA,TRBJ1-5,14,CASSRGYSNQPQHF,TGTGCCAGCAGTAGGGGTTATAGCAATCAGCCCCAGCATTTT
TRBV12-3/TRBV12-4,NA,NA,TRBJ1-1,13,CASSPTGTPEAFF,TGTGCCAGCAGTCCCACAGGGACCCCTGAAGCTTTCTTT
TRBV7-8,NA,once,TRBJ1-5,15,CASTPLGAGNQPQHF,TGTGCCAGCACCCCCTTGGGGGCTGGCAATCAGCCCCAGCATTTT
TRBV11-2,TRBD1,NA,TRBJ2-7,14,CASSLGQGAYEQYF,TGTGCCAGCAGCTTGGGACAGGGGGCTTACGAGCAGTACTTC
TRBV24-1,NA,NA,TRBJ1-5,14,CATSDYQGSQPQHF,TGTGCCACCAGTGATTATCAGGGAAGCCAGCCCCAGCATTTT
TRBV28,TRBD2,NA,TRBJ2-3,15,CASSLGAGGTDTQYF,TGTGCCAGCAGTTTAGGGGCGGGAGGCACAGATACGCAGTATTTT
TRBV24-1,TRBD2,once,TRBJ2-1,19,CATSDLPTGTSGRGDEQFF,TGTGCCACCAGTGATCTACCTACCGGGACTAGCGGGAGAGGCGATGAGCAGTTCTTC
TRBV6-5,TRBD1,once,TRBJ2-7,14,CASSYRGQGYEQYF,TGTGCCAGCAGTTACCGCGGACAGGGCTACGAGCAGTACTTC
TRBV6-4,NA,NA,TRBJ2-2,14,CASSDVHFTGELFF,TGTGCCAGCAGTGACGTTCACTTCACCGGGGAGCTGTTTTTT
TRBV2,TRBD1,NA,TRBJ1-1,14,CASSDGTGNTEAFF,TGTGCCAGCAGTGATGGGACAGGGAACACTGAAGCTTTCTTT
TRBV19,TRBD1,NA,TRBJ1-6,17,CASSRGQGASDNSPLHF,TGTGCCAGTAGTCGAGGACAGGGGGCATCGGATAATTCACCCCTCCACTTT
TRBV27,NA,NA,TRBJ2-7,13,CASSLGHYYEQYF,TGTGCCAGCAGTTTGGGACACTACTACGAGCAGTACTTC